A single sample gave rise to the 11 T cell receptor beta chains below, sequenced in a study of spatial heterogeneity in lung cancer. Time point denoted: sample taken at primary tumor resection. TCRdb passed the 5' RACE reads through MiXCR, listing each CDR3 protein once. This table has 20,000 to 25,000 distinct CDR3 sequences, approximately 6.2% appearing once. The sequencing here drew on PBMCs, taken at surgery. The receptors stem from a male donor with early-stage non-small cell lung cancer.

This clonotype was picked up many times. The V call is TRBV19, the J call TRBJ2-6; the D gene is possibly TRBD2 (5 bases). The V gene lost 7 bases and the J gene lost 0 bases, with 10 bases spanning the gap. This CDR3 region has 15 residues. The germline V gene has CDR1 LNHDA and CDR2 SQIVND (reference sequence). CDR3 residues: CASTPRGSGANVLTF. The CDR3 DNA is TGTGCCAGTACCCCCCGGGGCTCTGGGGCCAACGTCCTGACTTTC. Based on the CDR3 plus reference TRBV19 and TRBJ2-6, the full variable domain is DGGITQSPKYLFRKEGQNVTLSCEQNLNHDAMYWYRQDPGQGLRLIYYSQIVNDFQKGDIAEGYSVSREKKESFPLTVTSAQKNPTAFYLCASTPRGSGANVLTFGAGSRLTVL.

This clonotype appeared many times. Here the CDR3 DNA reads TGTGCCAGCACCAGACAGGGCCAAGAGACCCAGTACTTC. This gives the protein CASTRQGQETQYF. This chain connects TRBV6-5 to TRBJ2-5; the match to TRBD1 covers 7 bases. The V segment lost 7 bases and the J segment 1 base; nucleotides outside the gene matches: 3. The CDR3 loop spans 13 amino acids. Germline assignment: CDR1 MNHEY and CDR2 SVGAGI.

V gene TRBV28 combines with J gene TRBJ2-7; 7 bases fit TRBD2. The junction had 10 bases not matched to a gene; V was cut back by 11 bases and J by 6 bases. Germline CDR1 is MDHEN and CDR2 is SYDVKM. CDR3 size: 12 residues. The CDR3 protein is CASGLVMAEQYF. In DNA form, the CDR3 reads TGTGCCTCAGGACTAGTAATGGCCGAGCAGTACTTC.

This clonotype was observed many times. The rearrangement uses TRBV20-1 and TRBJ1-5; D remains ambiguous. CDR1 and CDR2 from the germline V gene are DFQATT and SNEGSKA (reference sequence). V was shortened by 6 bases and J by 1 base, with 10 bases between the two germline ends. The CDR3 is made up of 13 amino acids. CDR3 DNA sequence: TGCAGTGCCTTGACCGGGAGCAATCAGCCCCAGCATTTT. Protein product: CSALTGSNQPQHF.

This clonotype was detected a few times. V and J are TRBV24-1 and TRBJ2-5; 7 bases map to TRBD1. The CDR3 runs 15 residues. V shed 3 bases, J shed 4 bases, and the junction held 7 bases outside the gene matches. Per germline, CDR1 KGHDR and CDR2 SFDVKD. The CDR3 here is CATSDPTDRAETQYF. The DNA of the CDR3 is TGTGCCACCAGTGATCCGACTGACAGGGCAGAGACCCAGTACTTC.

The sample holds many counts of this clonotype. The CDR3 sequence: CASGLRGVNTEAFF. CDR3 bases: TGTGCCAGCGGGTTGAGGGGAGTCAACACTGAAGCTTTCTTT. The chain employs TRBV28 and TRBJ1-1; D might be TRBD1 (5 bases). The length of the CDR3 is 14 residues. CDR1 is MDHEN, CDR2 SYDVKM, per germline. V was shortened by 8 bases and J by 2 bases, with 15 bases between the two germline ends. The entire variable domain, with the rest obtained from reference TRBV28 and TRBJ1-1, is as follows: DVKVTQSSRYLVKRTGEKVFLECVQDMDHENMFWYRQDPGLGLRLIYFSYDVKMKEKGDIPEGYSVSREKKERFSLILESASTNQTSMYLCASGLRGVNTEAFFGQGTRLTVV.

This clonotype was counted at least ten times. The CDR3, as DNA: TGTGCCAGCAGTTTACAGGGTTTTAATTCACCCCTCCACTTT. This encodes CASSLQGFNSPLHF. The V call is TRBV6-5, the J call TRBJ1-6; TRBD1 might be the D (6 bases). Germline values: CDR1 MNHEY, CDR2 SVGAGI. This CDR3 has 14 residues. V gave up 4 bases and J gave up 6 bases, with 10 bases separating them.

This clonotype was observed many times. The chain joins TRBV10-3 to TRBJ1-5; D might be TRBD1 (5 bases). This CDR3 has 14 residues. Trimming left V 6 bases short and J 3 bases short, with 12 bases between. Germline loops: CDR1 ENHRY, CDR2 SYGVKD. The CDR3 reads CAIRGDGDNQPQHF. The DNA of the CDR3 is TGTGCCATCAGGGGGGACGGGGACAATCAGCCCCAGCATTTT.

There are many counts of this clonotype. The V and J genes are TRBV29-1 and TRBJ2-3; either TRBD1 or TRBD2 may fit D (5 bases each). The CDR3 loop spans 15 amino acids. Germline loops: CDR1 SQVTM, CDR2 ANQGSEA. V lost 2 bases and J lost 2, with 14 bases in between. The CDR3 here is CSVEWQGEVTDTQYF. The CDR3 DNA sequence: TGCAGCGTTGAATGGCAGGGAGAGGTCACAGATACGCAGTATTTT.

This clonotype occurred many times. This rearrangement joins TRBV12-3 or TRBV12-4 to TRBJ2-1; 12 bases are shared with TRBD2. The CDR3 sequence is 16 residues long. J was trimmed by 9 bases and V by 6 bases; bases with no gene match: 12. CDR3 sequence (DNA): TGTGCCAGCAGACCGACTAGCGGGGGCCTTGAACGTGAGCAGTTCTTC. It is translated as CASRPTSGGLEREQFF.

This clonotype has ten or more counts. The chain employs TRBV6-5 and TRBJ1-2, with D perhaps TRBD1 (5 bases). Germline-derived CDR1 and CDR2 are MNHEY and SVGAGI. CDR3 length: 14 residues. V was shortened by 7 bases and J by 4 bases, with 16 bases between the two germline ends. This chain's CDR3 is CASKNPGSGYGYTF. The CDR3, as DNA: TGTGCCAGCAAAAATCCAGGGTCGGGCTATGGCTACACCTTC.